This TCR beta chain was profiled in a study of shared clonotypes between healthy human individuals. Study conclusions and caveats: When compared with the clonotypes that were shared by all four sorted-subset donors, the non-shared clonotypes turned out to have lower generation probabilities.

With respect to this clone: Its antigen is currently unknown.

Sorted-subset replicate PCRs used about 0.2 ug of genomic DNA. This amount corresponded to about 30,000 T cell genomes. Clones were sequenced by immunoSEQ multiplex PCR, and TCRdb holds only the in-frame ones, with some missing. This sample has approximately 1.1 million clones, with approximately 78% found just once. There are 16 residues in the CDR3. V lost 9 bases, J lost 3 bases, and 21 bases lay in between. Germline CDR1 and CDR2: LNHNV and YYDKDF (reference sequence). This clonotype originated in a young man in good health. Some clones in this sample may be carry-over from other donors' samples. The sample was memory CD4+ T cells from PBMCs. Subset reported: CD45RA-negative fraction. The chain links TRBV15 to TRBJ2-1, with D perhaps matching TRBD2 (6 bases). The CDR3 region has the DNA TGTGCCACGAGCGGAGTCGGGAGAGGGGTCTACAATGAGCAGTTCTTC. Translated, it gives CATSGVGRGVYNEQFF.